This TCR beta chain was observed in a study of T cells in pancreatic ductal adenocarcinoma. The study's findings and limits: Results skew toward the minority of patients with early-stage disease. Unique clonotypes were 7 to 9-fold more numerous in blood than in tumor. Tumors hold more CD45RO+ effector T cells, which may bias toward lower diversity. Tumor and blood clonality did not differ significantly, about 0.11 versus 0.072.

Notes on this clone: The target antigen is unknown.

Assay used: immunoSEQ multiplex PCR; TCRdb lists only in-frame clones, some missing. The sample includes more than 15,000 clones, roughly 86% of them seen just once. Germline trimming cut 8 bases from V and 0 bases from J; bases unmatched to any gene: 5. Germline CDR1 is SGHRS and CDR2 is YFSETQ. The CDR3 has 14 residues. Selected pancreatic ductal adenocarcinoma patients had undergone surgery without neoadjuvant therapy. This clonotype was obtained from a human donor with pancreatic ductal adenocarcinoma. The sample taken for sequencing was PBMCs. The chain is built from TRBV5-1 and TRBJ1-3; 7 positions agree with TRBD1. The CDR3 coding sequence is TGCGCCAGTCGGACAGGCCCCTCTGGAAACACCATATATTTT. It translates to CASRTGPSGNTIYF.